These 26 T cell receptor beta chains were sequenced from one sample in a study of T cell responses to AZD1222 COVID-19 vaccine. Libraries were prepared by immunoSEQ multiplex PCR; TCRdb keeps only in-frame clonotypes and omits some of them. The table lists approximately 130,000 clones, 80% to 95% of them singletons. The starting material was peripheral blood, obtained on day 0 of AZD1222 vaccination. These receptor sequences come from an adult in good health.

CDR3 loop: CSVSGTPSYEQYF. The CDR3 DNA is TGCAGCGTGTCCGGGACACCTTCCTACGAGCAGTACTTC. The chain uses TRBV29-1 and TRBJ2-7; D may be TRBD1 (6 bases). In germline, CDR1 is SQVTM, CDR2 ANQGSEA. The V end was cut by 6 bases, the J end by 1 base, with 13 bases between. CDR3 size: 13 residues.

The chain couples TRBV5-4 to TRBJ1-1; a weak D match, TRBD1 (5 bases). V was trimmed by 6 bases and J by 4 bases, leaving 16 bases between them. From germline, CDR1 is SGHNT and CDR2 YYREEE (reference sequence). The CDR3 has 14 amino acids. The CDR3 sequence: CASNRWQGGTEAFF. Written as DNA, the CDR3 is TGTGCCAGCAACCGGTGGCAGGGCGGCACTGAAGCTTTCTTT.

The genes are TRBV2 and TRBJ1-2, with D tentatively TRBD1 (5 bases). Deletions cut 0 bases from V and 8 bases from J, with 10 bases between. The germline V gene encodes CDR1 SNHLY and CDR2 FYNNEI. The CDR3 spans 13 residues. The CDR3 DNA reads as TGTGCCAGCAGTGAAGCATACGGGGACGGCTACACCTTC. As protein: CASSEAYGDGYTF.

The genes are TRBV11-2 and TRBJ2-4; D uncertain. Germline CDR1 and CDR2: SGHAT and FQNNGV. The CDR3 has 15 residues. V was clipped by 6 bases and J by 0 bases, with 12 bases between them. CDR3 sequence: CASSYGILAKNIQYF. CDR3 nucleotide sequence: TGTGCCAGCAGTTACGGAATACTAGCCAAAAACATTCAGTACTTC.

V and J are TRBV5-1 and TRBJ2-5, with D perhaps TRBD1 (6 bases). There are 15 residues in the CDR3. Germline values: CDR1 SGHRS, CDR2 YFSETQ. The germline V and J ends were trimmed by 1 base and 1 base, with 11 bases remaining between them. CDR3 residues: CASSLQGTGQETQYF. CDR3 nucleotide sequence: TGCGCCAGCAGCTTGCAGGGGACGGGCCAAGAGACCCAGTACTTC.

This chain joins TRBV14 and TRBJ1-2; a weak D match, TRBD1 (5 bases). The germline gives CDR1 SGHDN, CDR2 FVKESK. V lost 3 bases to trimming and J lost 8 bases, with 16 bases between them. This CDR3 spans 14 amino acids. Written as DNA, the CDR3 is TGTGCCAGCAGCCAGAACCAGGGTATCCAGGGCTACACCTTC. Encoded protein: CASSQNQGIQGYTF.

The gene calls are TRBV29-1 and TRBJ1-1, with 7 nucleotides matching TRBD1. The CDR3 sequence is 12 residues long. V shed 7 bases, J shed 1 base, and the junction held 3 bases outside the gene matches. Germline CDR1 and CDR2: SQVTM and ANQGSEA. CDR3 in amino acids: CSGGQPNTEAFF. CDR3 nucleotides: TGCAGCGGGGGACAGCCGAACACTGAAGCTTTCTTT.

The rearrangement uses TRBV3-1 (or the pseudogene TRBV3-2) and TRBJ2-1, with TRBD2 matching over 10 bases. The CDR3 is 14 amino acids. V was clipped by 3 bases and J by 7 bases; unmatched bases: 3. From germline, CDR1 is LGHDT and CDR2 YNNKEL (reference sequence). CDR3 nucleotide sequence: TGTGCCAGCAGCCAGCTAGCGGGAGTGAATGAGCAGTTCTTC. Translation gives CASSQLAGVNEQFF.

About this clone: The sample carries other DNA sequences with the same CDR3. The chain has TRBV4-1 and TRBJ2-7, with TRBD2 matching 12 bases. V gave up 1 base and J gave up 2 bases; unmatched junction bases: 0. In germline, CDR1 is MGHRA, CDR2 YSYEKL. This CDR3 has 15 amino acids. CDR3 coding DNA: TGCGCCAGCAGCCAAGGGACTAGCGGGACCTACGAGCAGTACTTC. This codes for CASSQGTSGTYEQYF.

The rearrangement links TRBV28 to TRBJ1-5; no definite D call. Looked up from germline, CDR1 is MDHEN and CDR2 is SYDVKM. Trimming cost V 4 bases and J 0 bases, with 13 bases left between them. The CDR3 spans 16 residues. The CDR3 DNA is TGTGCCAGCAGTTCCCGGGAGTATTATAGCAATCAGCCCCAGCATTTT. Translating it yields CASSSREYYSNQPQHF.

The rearrangement uses TRBV2 and TRBJ2-1; 9 nucleotides agree with TRBD2. This CDR3 has 15 amino acids. V dropped 6 bases and J dropped 4; count of bases not matched to a gene: 7. Germline-derived CDR1 and CDR2 are SNHLY and FYNNEI. The CDR3 sequence: CASRERGEGYNEQFF. The CDR3 nucleotides are TGTGCCAGCAGGGAGCGGGGGGAGGGTTACAATGAGCAGTTCTTC.

This chain connects TRBV5-4 to TRBJ2-5, with TRBD2 matching 7 bases. The J segment lost 6 bases and the V segment lost 3 bases, leaving 17 bases of the junction unmatched. Germline CDR1 reads SGHNT; CDR2 reads YYREEE (reference sequence). This CDR3 is 17 amino acids long. The CDR3 loop is CASSSALGREFWKTQYF. Here the CDR3 DNA reads TGTGCCAGCAGCTCGGCGCTGGGGCGGGAGTTTTGGAAGACCCAGTACTTC.

V is TRBV4-1 and J is TRBJ2-2; 9 bases align to TRBD1. The CDR3 has 16 residues. Germline CDR1 MGHRA, CDR2 YSYEKL. With V trimmed by 1 base and J by 6 bases, 6 bases remained unmatched. CDR3 sequence (DNA): TGCGCCAGCAGCCAAGCGTGGACAGGGGTATCCGGGGAGCTGTTTTTT. Protein sequence: CASSQAWTGVSGELFF.

The gene calls are TRBV3-1 (or the pseudogene TRBV3-2) and TRBJ2-6; 11 nucleotides line up with TRBD1. Germline lookup yields CDR1 LGHDT and CDR2 YNNKEL (reference sequence). The CDR3 has 18 residues. The V segment lost 1 base and the J segment 2 bases; nucleotides outside the gene matches: 4. CDR3 in amino acids: CASSQADRGLPGANVLTF. The CDR3 nucleotides are TGTGCCAGCAGCCAAGCGGACAGGGGGCTCCCTGGGGCCAACGTCCTGACTTTC.

The rearrangement links TRBV18 to TRBJ2-3; D is unresolved. CDR3 length: 11 amino acids. CDR1 is KGHSH and CDR2 is LQKENI in the germline V gene. The V and J ends lost 3 bases and 6 bases respectively, with 4 bases between them. This CDR3 is CASSPSDTQYF. The DNA for the CDR3 is TGTGCCAGCTCACCGAGCGATACGCAGTATTTT.

The chain links TRBV4-1 to TRBJ1-3, with unresolved D. The CDR3 contains 15 residues. Trimming stripped 1 base from V and 0 bases from J, with 7 bases between. Germline V lookup: CDR1 MGHRA, CDR2 YSYEKL. CDR3 residues: CASSQATNSGNTIYF. The CDR3 DNA sequence: TGCGCCAGCAGCCAAGCAACAAACTCTGGAAACACCATATATTTT.

This clone was observed a few times. This rearrangement joins TRBV9 to TRBJ2-2; no definite D call. The V gene's germline CDR1 is SGDLS and CDR2 YYNGEE. The V gene lost 4 bases and the J gene lost 5 bases, with 3 bases spanning the gap. The CDR3 runs 11 residues. DNA for the CDR3: TGTGCCAGCAGCAGAACCGGGGAGCTGTTTTTT. Amino acid sequence: CASSRTGELFF. Filled out from reference TRBV9 and TRBJ2-2, the complete variable domain reads DSGVTQTPKHLITATGQRVTLRCSPRSGDLSVYWYQQSLDQGLQFLIQYYNGEERAKGNILERFSAQQFPDLHSELNLSSLELGDSALYFCASSRTGELFFGEGSRLTVL.

This chain links TRBV27 with TRBJ1-5; D unclear. The V and J ends lost 5 bases and 1 base respectively, with 6 bases between them. The CDR3 contains 13 residues. Germline V CDR1 and CDR2: MNHEY, SMNVEV (reference sequence). CDR3 region: CASSVISNQPQHF. As DNA, the CDR3 is TGTGCCAGCAGTGTAATAAGCAATCAGCCCCAGCATTTT.

The V gene is TRBV5-1, the J gene TRBJ1-4; tentatively, D is TRBD1 (6 bases). Germline V lookup: CDR1 SGHRS, CDR2 YFSETQ. There are 15 residues in the CDR3. Trimming took 2 bases from V and 5 from J, leaving 13 bases between them. The CDR3 nucleotides are TGCGCCAGCAGCTTCCAGACAGGACCCAATGAAAAACTGTTTTTT. It codes for CASSFQTGPNEKLFF.

The rearrangement uses TRBV10-2 and TRBJ2-7, with 10 nucleotides matching TRBD1. With 9 bases clipped from V and 3 bases from J, the junction kept 8 bases outside the gene matches. Germline CDR1 reads WSHSY; CDR2 reads SAAADI. This CDR3 is 14 amino acids long. CDR3 sequence reads: CASQAGTGDYEQYF. The CDR3 nucleotides are TGCGCCAGTCAAGCCGGGACAGGGGACTACGAGCAGTACTTC.

The chain is built from TRBV28 and TRBJ1-3; D ambiguous. Trimming left V 3 bases short and J 2 bases short, with 5 bases between. Germline V gene lookup returns CDR1 MDHEN and CDR2 SYDVKM. The CDR3 has 13 residues. This CDR3 is CASSFPTGNTIYF. The CDR3 region has the DNA TGTGCCAGCAGTTTTCCAACTGGAAACACCATATATTTT.

The chain recombines TRBV7-3 with TRBJ2-1, with 7 bases lining up with TRBD2. V was pared by 5 bases and J by 0 bases, with 4 bases of the junction left unmatched. CDR3 length: 15 amino acids. Germline V gives CDR1 SGHTA, CDR2 FQGTGA. The CDR3 region is CASSLTGGSYNEQFF. CDR3 bases: TGTGCCAGCAGCCTCACGGGGGGCTCCTACAATGAGCAGTTCTTC.

The rearrangement links TRBV12-3 or TRBV12-4 to TRBJ2-6, with D uncertain. V gave up 6 bases and J gave up 5 bases, with 8 bases separating them. The CDR3 totals 13 residues. CDR3 sequence reads: CASSLSWANVLTF. CDR3 nucleotides: TGTGCCAGCAGCCTCTCCTGGGCCAACGTCCTGACTTTC.

The gene calls are TRBV4-3 and TRBJ2-3, with TRBD1 as a possible D gene (5 bases). V lost 5 bases and J lost 5, with 11 bases in between. CDR1 LGHNA and CDR2 YSLEER come from the germline V gene. This CDR3 comprises 13 residues. The CDR3 bases are TGCGCCAGCAGCAACAGACAGTTAGATACGCAGTATTTT. It yields the protein CASSNRQLDTQYF.

The chain is built from TRBV25-1 and TRBJ1-6; tentatively, D is TRBD1 (5 bases). Germline assignment: CDR1 MGHDK and CDR2 SYGVNS. V lost 10 bases and J 5 bases, leaving 15 bases between the germline ends. The CDR3 has 14 amino acids. CDR3 in DNA: TGTGCCACCACAGGTTCTGGGCATAATTCACCCCTCCACTTT. The encoded protein is CATTGSGHNSPLHF. The full variable domain, its missing parts supplied by reference TRBV25-1 and TRBJ1-6, is EADIYQTPRYLVIGTGKKITLECSQTMGHDKMYWYQQDPGMELHLIHYSYGVNSTEKGDLSSESTVSRIRTEHFPLTLESARPSHTSQYLCATTGSGHNSPLHFGNGTRLTVT.

This chain connects TRBV9 to TRBJ1-1; the match to TRBD1 covers 9 bases. Germline V gene sequence: CDR1 SGDLS, CDR2 YYNGEE. This CDR3 is 15 amino acids long. The J segment lost 5 bases and the V segment lost 4 bases, leaving 9 bases of the junction unmatched. In DNA, the CDR3 is TGTGCCAGCAGCAGACCCGGGACAGGGAGGACTGAAGCTTTCTTT. It translates to CASSRPGTGRTEAFF.